Listed here are 32 T cell receptor beta chains from one sample, sequenced in a study of blood T cells in healthy people across ages. A sample-barcoded 5' primer and a J-beta primer mix were used in a second PCR of about 7 to 11 cycles. TCRdb independently ran MiXCR on the 5' RACE reads; one entry per CDR3 protein. The sample includes about 1.4 million distinct CDR3 sequences, approximately 59% of them seen just once. Material for sequencing was blood. These receptors all come from a man between 18 and 35 years old in good health.

The V and J genes are TRBV27 and TRBJ1-1; the D gene is possibly TRBD1 (6 bases). Germline CDR1 reads MNHEY; CDR2 reads SMNVEV (reference sequence). The CDR3 is made up of 15 amino acids. The V end lost 0 bases, the J end lost 6 bases, and 14 bases lay between the germline ends. CDR3 nucleotide sequence: TGTGCCAGCAGTTTATCGACAGGAGGGTTCGCTGAAGCTTTCTTT. Translation: CASSLSTGGFAEAFF.

This chain links TRBV6-5 with TRBJ1-1, with D unclear. CDR1 is MNHEY, CDR2 SVGAGI, per germline. Trimming left V 2 bases short and J 3 bases short, with 10 bases between. The CDR3 is 14 residues long. The CDR3 nucleotides read TGTGCCAGCAGTTACATGGCAGTAGACACTGAAGCTTTCTTT. Translated: CASSYMAVDTEAFF.

The V and J genes are TRBV4-3 and TRBJ1-1; D unresolved. Trimming removed 4 bases from V and 1 base from J, with 10 bases in between. Germline V gene lookup returns CDR1 LGHNA and CDR2 YSLEER. The CDR3 is 14 residues long. DNA of the CDR3: TGCGCCAGCAGCCCGGCTCGGGCGAACACTGAAGCTTTCTTT. Protein product: CASSPARANTEAFF.

This chain uses TRBV6-6 with TRBJ1-4, with D unclear. The ends were cut back, 0 bases at V and 2 bases at J, with 10 bases in the middle. Germline CDR1 MNHNY, CDR2 SVGAGI (reference sequence). The CDR3 spans 16 residues. This chain's CDR3 is CASSYSKEGTNEKLFF. The CDR3 DNA reads as TGTGCCAGCAGTTACTCGAAGGAAGGGACTAATGAAAAACTGTTTTTT.

The J gene is TRBJ2-1, the V gene TRBV29-1; perhaps TRBD2 as D (6 bases). CDR3 length: 15 amino acids. V was shortened by 2 bases and J by 8 bases, with 19 bases between the two germline ends. The germline CDR1 and CDR2 sequences are SQVTM and ANQGSEA. The CDR3 bases are TGCAGCGTTGAATCCGCCCAGGGAGGTTGGGATGAGCAGTTCTTC. Amino acid sequence: CSVESAQGGWDEQFF.

This sequence joins TRBV6-2 or TRBV6-3 and TRBJ2-2; possibly TRBD2 for D (7 bases). There are 14 residues in the CDR3. V was trimmed by 7 bases and J by 6 bases, leaving 15 bases between them. Germline values: CDR1 MNHEY, CDR2 SVGEGT. CDR3 region: CASIPAGGPGELFF. The CDR3 DNA follows: TGTGCCAGCATTCCTGCCGGGGGGCCCGGGGAGCTGTTTTTT.

There are a few counts of this clonotype. This chain links TRBV4-1 with TRBJ2-7; a possible D gene is TRBD1 (6 bases). Germline lookup yields CDR1 MGHRA and CDR2 YSYEKL. V dropped 2 bases and J dropped 2 bases, with 13 bases sitting between them. The CDR3 covers 15 residues. CDR3 in DNA: TGCGCCAGCAGCCAAAGCACAGGGTCCCCCTACGAGCAGTACTTC. Translating it yields CASSQSTGSPYEQYF.

This clonotype showed up just a few times. The chain joins TRBV4-2 to TRBJ2-1; the match to TRBD2 covers 12 bases. V trimming: 5 bases; J trimming: 2 bases; junction bases outside the gene matches: 7. Per the germline V gene, CDR1 is LGHNA and CDR2 is YNFKEQ. CDR3 length equals 17 residues. The DNA of the CDR3 is TGTGCCAGCAGCTTCCACCTAGCGGGGGGGCCCTACAATGAGCAGTTCTTC. Its translation is CASSFHLAGGPYNEQFF.

As concerns this clonotype: A junction end diverges from the germline sequence, so it may reflect a read error. The J gene is TRBJ2-6, the V gene TRBV4-2; TRBD1 is a possible D gene (5 bases). The CDR3 extends over 17 amino acids. CDR1 LGHNA and CDR2 YNFKEQ come from the germline V gene. The CDR3 is CASTPDRIISGANVLIF. The DNA for the CDR3 is TGTGCCAGCACCCCGGATAGAATAATCTCTGGGGCCAACGTCCTGATTTTC.

This sequence joins TRBV20-1 and TRBJ1-1, with D uncertain. The V gene lost 7 bases and the J gene lost 1 base, with 10 bases spanning the gap. Per the germline V gene, CDR1 is DFQATT and CDR2 is SNEGSKA (reference sequence). The CDR3 extends over 12 amino acids. The CDR3: CSVSRWNTEAFF. The CDR3 DNA is TGCAGTGTCTCTAGGTGGAACACTGAAGCTTTCTTT.

Regarding this clonotype: A much larger clone is a single base away; this may be a read error. The chain couples TRBV12-3 or TRBV12-4 to TRBJ2-4; D gene unclear. The CDR3 runs 13 residues. V shed 6 bases and J shed 6 bases, with 12 bases lying between them. For the CDR3, the DNA is TGTGCCAGCAGCCGTTCTGGGCCAAACATTCAGTACTTC. Translating it yields CASSRSGPNIQYF.

This clonotype has a single count. The gene calls are TRBV24-1 and TRBJ2-1; D is possibly TRBD2 (7 bases). This CDR3 has 15 residues. Deletions cut 6 bases from V and 8 bases from J, with 19 bases between. Germline V gives CDR1 KGHDR, CDR2 SFDVKD. CDR3 residues: CATSHMRGGSDEQFF. The CDR3 nucleotides read TGTGCCACCAGTCATATGAGGGGGGGCTCCGATGAGCAGTTCTTC.

V gene TRBV20-1 combines with J gene TRBJ1-5; 10 nucleotides match TRBD1. Germline V gene lookup returns CDR1 DFQATT and CDR2 SNEGSKA (reference sequence). This CDR3 is built from 14 residues. V lost 2 bases to trimming and J lost 4 bases; unmatched junction nucleotides: 2. CDR3 bases: TGCAGTGCTAGATGGACAGGGGGAAATCAGCCCCAGCATTTT. This codes for CSARWTGGNQPQHF.

This clonotype appeared a few times. The rearrangement uses TRBV5-5 and TRBJ1-4; D is uncertain. Germline assignment: CDR1 SGHKS and CDR2 YYEKEE (reference sequence). The CDR3 extends over 13 amino acids. V was shortened by 8 bases and J by 0 bases, with 8 bases between the two germline ends. CDR3 protein: CASKGTTNEKLFF. The DNA for the CDR3 is TGTGCCAGTAAAGGAACAACTAATGAAAAACTGTTTTTT.

This chain links TRBV5-1 with TRBJ2-1; D may be TRBD2 (5 bases). CDR1 is SGHRS and CDR2 is YFSETQ in the germline V gene. Trimming removed 3 bases at V and 9 bases at J, with 10 bases between. The CDR3 covers 12 residues. The CDR3 nucleotides are TGCGCCAGCAGCTCTGGACTCCTTGAGCAGTTCTTC. Translating it yields CASSSGLLEQFF.

This clonotype has a handful of counts. This CDR3 is CSARAGSPPEETQYF. The DNA of the CDR3 is TGCAGTGCTAGAGCCGGGTCTCCCCCTGAAGAGACCCAGTACTTC. The chain combines TRBV20-1 with TRBJ2-5; no clear D gene. The CDR3 has 15 residues. Per germline, CDR1 DFQATT and CDR2 SNEGSKA (reference sequence). The V end lost 1 base, the J end lost 3 bases, and 15 bases lay between the germline ends.

This clonotype was observed a handful of times. The chain carries TRBV15 and TRBJ2-1; D is uncertain. The V gene lost 3 bases and the J gene lost 6 bases, with 3 bases spanning the gap. CDR3 size: 11 residues. Germline lookup yields CDR1 LNHNV and CDR2 YYDKDF (reference sequence). CDR3 region: CATSSSNEQFF. The CDR3 DNA reads TGTGCCACCAGCAGTAGCAATGAGCAGTTCTTC.

This chain links TRBV12-3 or TRBV12-4 with TRBJ2-2; 9 nucleotides align to TRBD1. The CDR3 consists of 14 residues. Trimming removed 6 bases from V and 4 bases from J; junction bases left unmatched: 3. The CDR3, as DNA: TGTGCCAGCAGCCGGGACAGGGTCACCGGGGAGCTGTTTTTT. It yields the protein CASSRDRVTGELFF.

This chain uses TRBV7-8 with TRBJ2-3; 11 nucleotides line up with TRBD2. After removal of 0 bases from V and 1 base from J, the junction contained 3 bases not matched to a gene. The CDR3 is made up of 17 amino acids. Looked up from germline, CDR1 is SGHVS and CDR2 is FQNEAQ. The CDR3 DNA reads TGTGCCAGCAGCTTAGCCCCACTAGCGGGAGGCACAGATACGCAGTATTTT. It translates to CASSLAPLAGGTDTQYF.

This rearrangement joins TRBV12-3 or TRBV12-4 to TRBJ1-2; D is perhaps TRBD1 (5 bases). The CDR3 loop spans 16 amino acids. With 0 bases removed from V and 7 bases from J, the gap between germline ends came to 18 bases. This chain's CDR3 is CASSLATGRVGGGYTF. CDR3 in DNA: TGTGCCAGCAGTTTAGCCACCGGCAGGGTGGGTGGTGGCTACACCTTC.

The chain uses TRBV5-4 and TRBJ2-1; perhaps D is TRBD1 or TRBD2 (6 bases each). Trimming took 0 bases from V and 7 from J, leaving 14 bases between them. The CDR3 spans 15 residues. Germline loops: CDR1 SGHNT, CDR2 YYREEE (reference sequence). CDR3 nucleotide sequence: TGTGCCAGCAGCTTGGTGAGGGGGGCGGATAATGAGCAGTTCTTC. Residues: CASSLVRGADNEQFF.

This clonotype was detected once. The rearrangement links TRBV6-5 to TRBJ2-2; tentative D call: TRBD2 (6 bases). Germline V gene lookup returns CDR1 MNHEY and CDR2 SVGAGI. The CDR3 is 16 residues long. The V and J ends lost 7 bases and 1 base respectively, with 16 bases between them. The CDR3 DNA follows: TGTGCCAGCAATTTACGGTGGGGAGGGAACACCGGGGAGCTGTTTTTT. It yields the protein CASNLRWGGNTGELFF.

This clonotype is a singleton in its sample. This rearrangement joins TRBV3-1 to TRBJ2-1, with D uncertain. CDR3 length equals 20 residues. The germline CDR1 and CDR2 sequences are LGHDT and YNNKEL (reference sequence). The ends were cut back, 0 bases at V and 6 bases at J, with 27 bases in the middle. As DNA, the CDR3 is TGTGCCAGCAGCCAAGATTTTTGGTCTCCACTGGCCAATAACTCCAATGAGCAGTTCTTC. It specifies CASSQDFWSPLANNSNEQFF.

The CDR3 sequence: CASSETSPNTEAFF. CDR3 nucleotides: TGTGCCAGCAGTGAAACTTCCCCGAACACTGAAGCTTTCTTT. The chain has TRBV6-1 and TRBJ1-1; D unclear. This CDR3 has 14 amino acids. The V end was cut by 2 bases, the J end by 1 base, with 8 bases between. CDR1 and CDR2 (germline): MNHNS, SASEGT.

This clonotype has only a few counts. The CDR3 DNA is TGTGCCAGCAGCCCACCGAGCACCTACGAGCAGTACTTC. Amino acid sequence: CASSPPSTYEQYF. This chain uses TRBV13 with TRBJ2-7, with D unresolved. V was clipped by 5 bases and J by 2 bases, with 10 bases between them. Per germline, CDR1 PRHDT and CDR2 FYEKMQ (reference sequence). The CDR3 consists of 13 residues.

A few counts support this clonotype. The chain links TRBV29-1 to TRBJ2-5; possibly TRBD1 for D (5 bases). Germline-derived CDR1 and CDR2 are SQVTM and ANQGSEA. The V gene lost 6 bases and the J gene lost 3 bases, with 17 bases spanning the gap. CDR3 length equals 14 residues. Here the CDR3 DNA reads TGCAGCGTGTATCTGGACATTATCGAAGAGACCCAGTACTTC. The encoded protein is CSVYLDIIEETQYF.

V is TRBV28 and J is TRBJ1-2; D gene ambiguous. Per the germline V gene, CDR1 is MDHEN and CDR2 is SYDVKM. Deletions cut 6 bases from V and 3 bases from J, with 8 bases between. The CDR3 spans 12 residues. This chain's CDR3 is CASRTVYYGYTF. The CDR3 DNA reads as TGTGCCAGCAGAACAGTATACTATGGCTACACCTTC.

The chain links TRBV6-5 to TRBJ2-3; tentatively, D is TRBD2 (5 bases). Germline values: CDR1 MNHEY, CDR2 SVGAGI. V lost 0 bases and J 4 bases, leaving 8 bases between the germline ends. The CDR3 contains 14 residues. This CDR3 reads CASSYSGIPDTQYF. The DNA for the CDR3 is TGTGCCAGCAGTTACTCCGGGATCCCAGATACGCAGTATTTT.

J is TRBJ2-1 and V is TRBV2; D possibly corresponds to TRBD2 (6 bases). The length of the CDR3 is 16 residues. The germline gives CDR1 SNHLY, CDR2 FYNNEI. V lost 7 bases, J lost 0 bases, and 16 bases lay in between. In DNA, the CDR3 is TGTGCCAGCATGCTCGATGGAGGGAGCTCCTACAATGAGCAGTTCTTC. It is translated as CASMLDGGSSYNEQFF.

V is TRBV4-1 and J is TRBJ2-1; tentatively, D is TRBD2 (5 bases). CDR3 length equals 13 residues. Looked up from germline, CDR1 is MGHRA and CDR2 is YSYEKL. V was clipped by 1 base and J by 10 bases, with 11 bases between them. CDR3 nucleotides: TGCGCCAGCAGCCAAGTAGCGCCAAGCGAGCAGTTCTTC. Protein: CASSQVAPSEQFF.

This chain joins TRBV29-1 and TRBJ2-7; D call uncertain. This CDR3 has 9 amino acids. V lost 8 bases and J lost 5, with 7 bases in between. Germline lookup yields CDR1 SQVTM and CDR2 ANQGSEA. CDR3 sequence: CSSFHEQYF. The CDR3 nucleotides read TGCAGCTCTTTCCACGAGCAGTACTTC.

This clonotype came up a few times. The chain recombines TRBV6-6 with TRBJ2-7; 14 bases line up with TRBD2. Germline CDR1 and CDR2: MNHNY and SVGAGI (reference sequence). The CDR3 is 17 residues long. J lost 0 bases, V lost 8 bases, and 9 bases had no gene match. The CDR3 sequence is CASSGTSGSPFSYEQYF. CDR3 nucleotides: TGTGCCAGCTCTGGGACTAGCGGGAGCCCCTTCTCCTACGAGCAGTACTTC.